The next 16 T cell receptor beta chains were all read from a single sample in a study of post-analysis software for immune sequencing data. The study, taken as a whole, reports: A handful of TRBV segments, including TRBV5-6, TRBV5-1 and TRBV20-1, were more frequent in patients than controls.

Their antigens are not known. Each TCR beta cDNA library carried unique molecular identifiers. Via MiXCR, TCRdb re-called the PCR reads, giving one row per CDR3 protein. The table lists approximately 570,000 distinct CDR3 sequences, 44% of them singletons, with around 1.7% in the top ten. Specimen: blood. All receptors derive from a girl between 5 and 17 years old with multiple sclerosis.

This chain uses TRBV3-1 with TRBJ2-7; TRBD1 matches 9 bases. Germline trimming cut 3 bases from V and 5 bases from J; bases unmatched to any gene: 2. In germline, CDR1 is LGHDT, CDR2 YNNKEL (reference sequence). This CDR3 contains 13 residues. In nucleotides, the CDR3 is TGTGCCAGCAGCCACCGGACAGGGGACGAGCAGTACTTC. This sequence encodes CASSHRTGDEQYF.

Here the CDR3 reads CSAQNSNQPQHF. The CDR3 nucleotides read TGCAGCGCCCAGAACAGCAATCAGCCCCAGCATTTT. This sequence joins TRBV29-1 and TRBJ1-5; D remains ambiguous. The CDR3 is made up of 12 amino acids. V shed 7 bases and J shed 1 base, with 8 bases lying between them. Germline V gene data show CDR1 as SQVTM and CDR2 as ANQGSEA.

The V call is TRBV12-3 or TRBV12-4, the J call TRBJ2-1; TRBD2 matches 8 bases. V gave up 1 base and J gave up 4 bases; unmatched junction bases: 3. The CDR3 runs to 15 residues. The CDR3 region has the DNA TGTGCCAGCAGTTTAGTAGCGGGGTTTTACAATGAGCAGTTCTTC. This sequence encodes CASSLVAGFYNEQFF.

The chain's CDR3 is CSASLAGGQTSTDTQYF. The CDR3 DNA is TGCAGTGCTAGCCTAGCGGGGGGTCAGACTAGCACAGATACGCAGTATTTT. The rearrangement links TRBV20-1 to TRBJ2-3, with 11 bases matching TRBD2. Trimming took 3 bases from V and 0 from J; bases not matched to a gene: 8. There are 17 residues in the CDR3. Germline CDR1 is DFQATT and CDR2 is SNEGSKA (reference sequence).

This chain uses TRBV5-5 with TRBJ1-5, with TRBD1 matching 11 bases. The CDR3 runs 17 residues. The germline gives CDR1 SGHKS, CDR2 YYEKEE (reference sequence). Losses at the gene ends were 4 bases for V and 1 base for J; bases not matched to a gene: 7. CDR3 nucleotide sequence: TGTGCCAGCAGCCCGGACAGGGGGCTGTACAGCAATCAGCCCCAGCATTTT. Protein sequence: CASSPDRGLYSNQPQHF.

As DNA, the CDR3 is TGCAGTGCTAGAGACAGAGAATCTAACTATGGCTACACCTTC. Translated: CSARDRESNYGYTF. The rearrangement uses TRBV20-1 and TRBJ1-2, with D unclear. There are 14 residues in the CDR3. CDR1 and CDR2 (germline): DFQATT, SNEGSKA (reference sequence). Trimming removed 0 bases from V and 0 bases from J, with 8 bases in between.

J is TRBJ2-7 and V is TRBV21-1; TRBD2, as called in the table, went unchecked against the DNA. TRBV21-1 is given as a pseudogene. The CDR3 covers 16 residues. The DNA for the CDR3 is TGTGCCAGCAGCAAGTATCTAGCGGGAGGTTGGAATGAGCAGTACTTC. It codes for CASSKYLAGGWNEQYF.

The chain links TRBV12-3 or TRBV12-4 to TRBJ1-4, with 7 bases that match TRBD1. The CDR3 is made up of 14 amino acids. V lost 2 bases to trimming and J lost 6 bases; unmatched junction nucleotides: 3. The chain's CDR3 is CASSLTGAYEKLFF. The CDR3 DNA follows: TGTGCCAGCAGTTTAACAGGGGCGTATGAAAAACTGTTTTTT.

The gene calls are TRBV6-6 and TRBJ1-2; D not certain. The CDR3 totals 14 residues. Germline V gene data show CDR1 as MNHNY and CDR2 as SVGAGI (reference sequence). Deletions cut 0 bases from V and 6 bases from J, with 11 bases between. DNA of the CDR3: TGTGCCAGCAGTTACTCGAAGGGCTTGGATGGCTACACCTTC. As protein: CASSYSKGLDGYTF.

The rearrangement links TRBV12-3 or TRBV12-4 to TRBJ2-3; 9 nucleotides match TRBD2. CDR3 length equals 16 residues. V lost 2 bases and J lost 5; bases outside the gene matches: 8. CDR3 in DNA: TGTGCCAGCAGTTTAATTGGTGTAGCGGGAGTAGATACGCAGTATTTT. Its translation: CASSLIGVAGVDTQYF.

The rearrangement uses TRBV6-5 and TRBJ2-7, with 9 bases fitting TRBD1. Germline assignment: CDR1 MNHEY and CDR2 SVGAGI. The CDR3 is made up of 15 amino acids. The trim removed 5 bases at V and 3 bases at J, leaving 8 bases unmatched. This CDR3 reads CASSPPDRGFYEQYF. In DNA form, the CDR3 reads TGTGCCAGCAGTCCCCCGGACAGGGGCTTCTACGAGCAGTACTTC.

The chain uses TRBV20-1 and TRBJ2-7; D possibly matches TRBD1 or TRBD2 (6 bases each). CDR1 is DFQATT, CDR2 SNEGSKA, per germline (reference sequence). V lost 6 bases to trimming and J lost 7 bases, with 25 bases between them. CDR3 length equals 15 residues. DNA for the CDR3: TGCAGTGCCAACATAGGGGGGTATGACAGCGATGAGCAGTACTTC. Its translation is CSANIGGYDSDEQYF.

This clonotype was observed a handful of times. The V call is TRBV12-3 or TRBV12-4, the J call TRBJ1-1, with 7 bases lining up with TRBD1. The CDR3 is made up of 18 amino acids. Trimming took 0 bases from V and 3 from J; bases not matched to a gene: 13. The CDR3, as DNA: TGTGCCAGCAGTTTAGCGCTTGGAAGAGACAGGGTGGACACTGAAGCTTTCTTT. Translating gives CASSLALGRDRVDTEAFF.

On this clonotype itself: A read error may produce the germline difference seen at one junction end. The chain is built from TRBV12-3 or TRBV12-4 and TRBJ2-4, with TRBD2 matching 10 bases. The J call may be wrong; the DNA end is better matched by TRBJ2-7. The CDR3 has 15 residues. Here the CDR3 reads CASGGGRTGPYEQYF. The CDR3 nucleotides read TGCGCCAGCGGGGGGGGCCGGACAGGGCCTTACGAGCAGTACTTC.

This clonotype has a handful of counts. The rearrangement links TRBV6-1 to TRBJ2-7, with 8 bases that match TRBD1. Per the germline V gene, CDR1 is MNHNS and CDR2 is SASEGT. The CDR3 totals 15 residues. Trimming at V came to 1 base and at J to 3 bases, leaving 5 bases not matched to a gene. The CDR3 is CASSEGTGNDYEQYF. In nucleotides, the CDR3 is TGTGCCAGCAGTGAAGGGACAGGGAACGACTACGAGCAGTACTTC.

The chain recombines TRBV5-6 with TRBJ1-2; 7 positions agree with TRBD1. Trimming cost V 4 bases and J 2 bases; bases outside gene matches: 8. The CDR3 contains 15 residues. The germline gives CDR1 SGHDT, CDR2 YYEEEE. For the CDR3, the DNA is TGTGCCAGCAGCCAAGATCTGGGACAGAACTATGGCTACACCTTC. It translates to CASSQDLGQNYGYTF.